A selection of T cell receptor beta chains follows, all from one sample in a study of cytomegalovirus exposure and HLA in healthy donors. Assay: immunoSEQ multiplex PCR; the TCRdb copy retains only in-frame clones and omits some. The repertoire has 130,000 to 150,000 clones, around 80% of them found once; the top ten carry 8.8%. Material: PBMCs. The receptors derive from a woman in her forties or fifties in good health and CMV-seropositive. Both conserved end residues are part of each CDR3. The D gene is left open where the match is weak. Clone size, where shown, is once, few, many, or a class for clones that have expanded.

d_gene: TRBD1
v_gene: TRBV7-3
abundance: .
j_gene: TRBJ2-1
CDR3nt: TGTGCCAGCAGCTCCACCGGGACAGCCGGCGAGCAGTTCTTC
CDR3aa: CASSSTGTAGEQFF

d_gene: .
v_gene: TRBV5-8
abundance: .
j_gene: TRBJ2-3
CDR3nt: TGTGCCAGCAGCTTGGGGTCGGGGAGCACAGATACGCAGTATTTT
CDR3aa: CASSLGSGSTDTQYF

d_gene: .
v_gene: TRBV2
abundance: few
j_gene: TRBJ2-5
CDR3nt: TGTGCCAGCAAGCGGCCGAGACAAGAGACCCAGTACTTC
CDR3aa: CASKRPRQETQYF

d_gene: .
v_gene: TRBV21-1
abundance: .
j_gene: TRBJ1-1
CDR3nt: TGTGCCAGCAGCAAAGGAAACAGGATGAACACTGAAGCTTTCTTT
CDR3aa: CASSKGNRMNTEAFF

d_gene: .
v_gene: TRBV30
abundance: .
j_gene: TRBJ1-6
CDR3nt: TGTGCCTGGGGAACTCGCAGCGGCTTCGACTCACCCCTCCACTTT
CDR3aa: CAWGTRSGFDSPLHF

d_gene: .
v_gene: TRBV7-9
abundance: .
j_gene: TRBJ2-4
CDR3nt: TGTGCCAGCAGCGCCGCGGGGGCGGACATTCAGTACTTC
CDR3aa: CASSAAGADIQYF

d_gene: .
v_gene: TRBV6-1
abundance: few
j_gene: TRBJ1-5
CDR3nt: TGTGCCAGCAGTTCCTCGGACAGGCCCCAGCATTTT
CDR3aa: CASSSSDRPQHF

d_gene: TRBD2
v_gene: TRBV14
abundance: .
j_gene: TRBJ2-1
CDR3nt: TGTGCCAGCAGCCAAAAGACAGCGGGGGTGTCGCAGTTCTTC
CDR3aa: CASSQKTAGVSQFF

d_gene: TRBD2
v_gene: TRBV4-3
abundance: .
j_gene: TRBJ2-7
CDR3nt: TGCGCCAGCAGCCCCTGGGGGGGATCCTACGAGCAGTACTTC
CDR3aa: CASSPWGGSYEQYF

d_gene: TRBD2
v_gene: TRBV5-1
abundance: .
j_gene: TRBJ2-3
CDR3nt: TGCGCCAGCAGCTCTCTAACTAGCGGGGGGGCAGATACGCAGTATTTT
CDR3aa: CASSSLTSGGADTQYF

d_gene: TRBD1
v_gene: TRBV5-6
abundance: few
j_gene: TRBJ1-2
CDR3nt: TGTGCCAGCAGCTTGGGGACAGGGGGTTACTATGGCTACACCTTC
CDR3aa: CASSLGTGGYYGYTF

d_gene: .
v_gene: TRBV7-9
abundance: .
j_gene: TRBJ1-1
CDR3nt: TGTGCCAGCAGCTTAGGAGGGGGAAGGACTGAAGCTTTCTTT
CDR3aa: CASSLGGGRTEAFF

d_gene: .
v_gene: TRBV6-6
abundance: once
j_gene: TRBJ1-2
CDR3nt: TGTGCCAGCAGTACCCACAGGGCCTACTATGGCTACACCTTC
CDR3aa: CASSTHRAYYGYTF

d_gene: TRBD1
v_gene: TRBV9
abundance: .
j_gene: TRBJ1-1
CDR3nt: TGTGCCAGCAGCGGACCAGGGGGATCCGGTGAAGCTTTCTTT
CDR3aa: CASSGPGGSGEAFF

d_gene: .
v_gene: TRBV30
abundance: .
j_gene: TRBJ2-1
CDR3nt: TGTGCCTGGAACAGGGGAGGAGAGCAGTTCTTC
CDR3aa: CAWNRGGEQFF

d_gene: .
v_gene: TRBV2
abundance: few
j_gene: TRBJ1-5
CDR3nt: TGTGCCAGCAGTGAAGGGGTTAGCAGGGTCGATCAGCCCCAGCATTTT
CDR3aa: CASSEGVSRVDQPQHF

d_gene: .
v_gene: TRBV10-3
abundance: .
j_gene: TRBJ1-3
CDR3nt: TGTGCCATCAGTGAGGATGCCGGGGGGCCGAACACCATATATTTT
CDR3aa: CAISEDAGGPNTIYF

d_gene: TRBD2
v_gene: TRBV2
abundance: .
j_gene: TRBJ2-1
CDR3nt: TGTGCCAGCAGTGATATTCGGGGGGCCTACAATGAGCAGTTCTTC
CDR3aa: CASSDIRGAYNEQFF

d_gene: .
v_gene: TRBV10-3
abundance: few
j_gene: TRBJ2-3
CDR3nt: TGTGCCATCAGTGAGTCCATCGGGTCAGATACGCAGTATTTT
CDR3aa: CAISESIGSDTQYF

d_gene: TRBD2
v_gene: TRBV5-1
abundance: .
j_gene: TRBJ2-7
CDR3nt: TGCGCCAGCAGCCTCTACTTAAGACTAGCGGGGGAGGCCTACGAGCAGTACTTC
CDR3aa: CASSLYLRLAGEAYEQYF

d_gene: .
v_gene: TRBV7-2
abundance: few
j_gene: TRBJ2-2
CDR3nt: TGTGCCAGCAGCTACAGGGAGGGCACCGGGGAGCTGTTTTTT
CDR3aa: CASSYREGTGELFF

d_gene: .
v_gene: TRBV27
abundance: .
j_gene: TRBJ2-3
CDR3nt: TGTGCCAGCGCCGAGGGTTGGTCCACAGATACGCAGTATTTT
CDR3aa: CASAEGWSTDTQYF

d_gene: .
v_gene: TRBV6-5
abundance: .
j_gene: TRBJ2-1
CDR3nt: TGTGCCAGCAGTTACTCGTTAGCCTACAATGAGCAGTTCTTC
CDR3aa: CASSYSLAYNEQFF

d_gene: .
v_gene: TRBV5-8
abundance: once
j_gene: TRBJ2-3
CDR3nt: TGTGCCAGCTCGACAACTAGCACAGATACGCAGTATTTT
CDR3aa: CASSTTSTDTQYF

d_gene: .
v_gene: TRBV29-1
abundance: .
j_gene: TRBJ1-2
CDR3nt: TGCAGCGTGGGGAGCACCACCTATGGCTACACCTTC
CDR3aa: CSVGSTTYGYTF

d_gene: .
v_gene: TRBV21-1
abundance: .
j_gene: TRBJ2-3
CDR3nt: TGTGCCAGCAGCCCGGGACTAGCGACATCCACAGATACGCAGTATTTT
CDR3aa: CASSPGLATSTDTQYF

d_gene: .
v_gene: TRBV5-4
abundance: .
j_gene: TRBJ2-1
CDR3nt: TGTGCCAGCAGCTGGTCGGTAGCCTCCTACAATGAGCAGTTCTTC
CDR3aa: CASSWSVASYNEQFF

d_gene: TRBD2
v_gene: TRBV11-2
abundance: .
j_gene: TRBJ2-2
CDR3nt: TGTGCCAGCAGCTTAGGCTCTAGCGGGGGCACCGGGGAGCTGTTTTTT
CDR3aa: CASSLGSSGGTGELFF

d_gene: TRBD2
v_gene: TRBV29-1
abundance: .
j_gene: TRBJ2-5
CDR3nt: TGCAGCGTTTATAGCGGGGATGCGGAGACCCAGTACTTC
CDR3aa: CSVYSGDAETQYF

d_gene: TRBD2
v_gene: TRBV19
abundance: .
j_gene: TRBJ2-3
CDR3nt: TGTGCCAGTGGGGTTTGGATGGGAGACCTAGCGGGGGGGGATACGCAGTATTTT
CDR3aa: CASGVWMGDLAGGDTQYF

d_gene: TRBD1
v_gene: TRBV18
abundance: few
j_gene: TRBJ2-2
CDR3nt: TGTGCCAGCTCACCACTTCAGAACAGGGGGAACACCGGGGAGCTGTTTTTT
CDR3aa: CASSPLQNRGNTGELFF

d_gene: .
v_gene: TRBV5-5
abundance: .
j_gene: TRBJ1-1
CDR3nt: TGTGCCAGCAGCTTCTTGGCAGGCAGGAACACTGAAGCTTTCTTT
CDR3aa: CASSFLAGRNTEAFF